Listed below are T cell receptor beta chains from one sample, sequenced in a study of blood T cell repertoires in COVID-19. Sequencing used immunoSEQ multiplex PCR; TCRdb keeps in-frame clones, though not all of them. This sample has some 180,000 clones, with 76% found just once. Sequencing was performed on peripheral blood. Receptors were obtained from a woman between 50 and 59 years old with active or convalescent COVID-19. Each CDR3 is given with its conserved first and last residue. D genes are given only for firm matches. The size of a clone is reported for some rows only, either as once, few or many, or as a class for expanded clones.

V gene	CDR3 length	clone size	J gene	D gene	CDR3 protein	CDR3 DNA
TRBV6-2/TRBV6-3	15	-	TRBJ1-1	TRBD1	CASSGTGGVNTEAFF	TGTGCCAGCAGCGGGACAGGGGGAGTGAACACTGAAGCTTTCTTT
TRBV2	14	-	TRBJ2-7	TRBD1	CASSDDRGAHEQYF	TGTGCCAGCAGCGATGACAGGGGGGCCCACGAGCAGTACTTC
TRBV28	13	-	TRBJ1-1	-	CASTLVGNTEAFF	TGTGCCAGCACTCTAGTGGGGAACACTGAAGCTTTCTTT
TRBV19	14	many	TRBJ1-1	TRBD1	CASSIGTVNTEAFF	TGTGCCAGTAGTATTGGGACAGTGAACACTGAAGCTTTCTTT
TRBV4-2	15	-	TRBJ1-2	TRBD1	CASSQDLGDSYGYTF	TGTGCCAGCAGCCAAGATCTGGGGGACAGCTATGGCTACACCTTC
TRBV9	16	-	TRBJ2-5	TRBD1	CASSVGTGVYQETQYF	TGTGCCAGCAGCGTAGGGACAGGGGTTTACCAAGAGACCCAGTACTTC
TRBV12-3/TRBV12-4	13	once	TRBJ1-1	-	CASSFSMNTEAFF	TGTGCCAGCAGTTTTTCCATGAACACTGAAGCTTTCTTT
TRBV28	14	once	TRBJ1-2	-	CASSWGAGRDGYTF	TGTGCCAGCAGTTGGGGAGCGGGAAGGGACGGCTACACCTTC
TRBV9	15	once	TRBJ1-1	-	CASSADPSGAVEAFF	TGTGCCAGCAGCGCCGACCCATCAGGTGCTGTTGAAGCTTTCTTT
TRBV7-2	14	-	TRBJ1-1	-	CASSPGGANTEAFF	TGTGCCAGCAGCCCCGGGGGGGCGAACACTGAAGCTTTCTTT
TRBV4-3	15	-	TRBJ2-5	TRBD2	CASSQHRASGETQYF	TGCGCCAGCAGCCAACATCGTGCTAGCGGAGAGACCCAGTACTTC
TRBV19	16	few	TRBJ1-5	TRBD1	CASSTPGQGSNQPQHF	TGTGCCAGTAGTACGCCGGGACAGGGAAGCAATCAGCCCCAGCATTTT
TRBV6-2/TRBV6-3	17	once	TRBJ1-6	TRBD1	CASSYREDRGIGSPLHF	TGTGCCAGCAGTTACAGGGAGGACAGGGGTATCGGTTCACCCCTCCACTTT
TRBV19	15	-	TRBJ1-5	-	CASTPLDSLNQPQHF	TGTGCCAGTACCCCGTTGGACAGCCTGAATCAGCCCCAGCATTTT
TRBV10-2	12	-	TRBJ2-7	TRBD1	CASGTGSYEQYF	TGCGCCAGCGGGACAGGGTCCTACGAGCAGTACTTC
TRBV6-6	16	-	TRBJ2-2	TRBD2	CASSYRAGSNTGELFF	TGTGCCAGCAGTTATAGAGCGGGGTCGAACACCGGGGAGCTGTTTTTT
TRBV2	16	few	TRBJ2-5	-	CASRSPQRSVQETQYF	TGTGCCAGCAGGTCCCCCCAGCGTTCGGTCCAAGAGACCCAGTACTTC
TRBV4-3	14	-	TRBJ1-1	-	CASSQVTGNTEAFF	TGCGCCAGCAGCCAGGTGACAGGGAACACTGAAGCTTTCTTT
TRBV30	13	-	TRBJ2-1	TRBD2	CAWSSSGYNEQFF	TGTGCCTGGAGCTCTAGCGGTTACAATGAGCAGTTCTTC
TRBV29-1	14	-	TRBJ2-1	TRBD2	CSARLAGVYNEQFF	TGCAGCGCCCGACTAGCGGGGGTCTACAATGAGCAGTTCTTC
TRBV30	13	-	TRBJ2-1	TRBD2	CAWSAWGGNEQFF	TGTGCCTGGAGCGCCTGGGGGGGCAATGAGCAGTTCTTC
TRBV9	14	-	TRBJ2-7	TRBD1	CASSVRTGVDEQYF	TGTGCCAGCAGCGTACGGACAGGGGTCGACGAGCAGTACTTC
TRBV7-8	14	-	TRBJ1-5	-	CASGEGVGNQPQHF	TGTGCCAGCGGGGAGGGTGTGGGCAATCAGCCCCAGCATTTT
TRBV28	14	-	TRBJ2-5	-	CASSFTSTKGTQYF	TGTGCCAGCAGTTTTACTAGCACTAAGGGGACCCAGTACTTC
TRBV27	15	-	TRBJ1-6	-	CASSLSRRPNSPLHF	TGTGCCAGCAGTTTATCGAGGAGGCCTAATTCACCCCTCCACTTT
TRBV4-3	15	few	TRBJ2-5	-	CASSQNLGHQETQYF	TGCGCCAGCAGCCAAAATTTGGGCCATCAAGAGACCCAGTACTTC
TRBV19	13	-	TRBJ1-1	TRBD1	CASEDRMNTEAFF	TGTGCCAGTGAGGACAGGATGAACACTGAAGCTTTCTTT
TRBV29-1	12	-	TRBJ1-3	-	CSGQQAGNTIYF	TGCAGCGGACAGCAAGCCGGAAACACCATATATTTT
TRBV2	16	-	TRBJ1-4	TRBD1	CASKRQGGTAREKLFF	TGTGCCAGCAAAAGACAGGGGGGGACGGCGAGGGAAAAACTGTTTTTT
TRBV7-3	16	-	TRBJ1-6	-	CASSSQGSGYNSPLHF	TGTGCCAGCAGCTCCCAGGGTAGCGGGTATAATTCACCCCTCCACTTT
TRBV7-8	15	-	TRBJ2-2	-	CASSLRAGVTGELFF	TGTGCCAGCAGCTTACGGGCAGGGGTCACCGGGGAGCTGTTTTTT
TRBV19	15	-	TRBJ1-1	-	CASSIQGLGTTEAFF	TGTGCCAGTAGTATACAGGGGTTGGGGACCACTGAAGCTTTCTTT
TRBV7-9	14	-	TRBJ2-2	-	CASSLREQTGELFF	TGTGCCAGCAGCCTACGAGAACAGACCGGGGAGCTGTTTTTT
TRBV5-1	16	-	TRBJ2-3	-	CASSFPRGQGTDTQYF	TGCGCCAGCAGCTTCCCTAGGGGTCAGGGCACAGATACGCAGTATTTT
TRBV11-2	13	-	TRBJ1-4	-	CASTPASEGRLFF	TGTGCCAGTACTCCAGCTTCTGAAGGGAGACTGTTTTTT
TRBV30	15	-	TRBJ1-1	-	CAWSRFAVRDDEAFF	TGTGCCTGGAGTAGGTTCGCGGTCCGCGATGATGAAGCTTTCTTT
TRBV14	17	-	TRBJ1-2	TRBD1	CASSQGHGTGSNYGYTF	TGTGCCAGCAGCCAAGGACACGGGACAGGGTCTAACTATGGCTACACCTTC
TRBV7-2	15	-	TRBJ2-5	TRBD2	CASRKLAGGHETQYF	TGTGCCAGCAGAAAACTAGCGGGAGGGCACGAGACCCAGTACTTC
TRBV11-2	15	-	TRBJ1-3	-	CASSLEGSWGNTIYF	TGTGCCAGCAGCTTAGAGGGCTCGTGGGGAAACACCATATATTTT
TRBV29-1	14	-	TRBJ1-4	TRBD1	CSVLPGQVGEKLFF	TGCAGCGTCTTACCGGGACAGGTGGGAGAAAAACTGTTTTTT
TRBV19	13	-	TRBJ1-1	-	CASSIRVNTEAFF	TGTGCCAGTAGTATTCGCGTGAACACTGAAGCTTTCTTT
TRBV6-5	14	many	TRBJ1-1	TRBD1	CASSKGQGGTEAFF	TGTGCCAGCAGCAAAGGACAGGGGGGGACTGAAGCTTTCTTT
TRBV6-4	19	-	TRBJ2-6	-	CASSDSALALKGGANVLTF	TGTGCCAGCAGTGACTCGGCGCTAGCACTAAAGGGTGGGGCCAACGTCCTGACTTTC
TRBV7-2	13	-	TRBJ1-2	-	CASSLGVSYGYTF	TGTGCCAGCAGCTTAGGCGTCTCCTATGGCTACACCTTC
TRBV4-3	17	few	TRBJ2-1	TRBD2	CASSQGGSGSIYNEQFF	TGCGCCAGCAGCCAAGGGGGTAGCGGGAGTATCTACAATGAGCAGTTCTTC
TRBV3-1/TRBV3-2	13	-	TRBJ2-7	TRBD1	CASSQGQVHEQYF	TGTGCCAGCAGCCAGGGACAGGTACACGAGCAGTACTTC
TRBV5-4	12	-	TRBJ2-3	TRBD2	CASAGETDTQYF	TGTGCCAGTGCGGGAGAAACAGATACGCAGTATTTT
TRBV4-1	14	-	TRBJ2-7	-	CASSPQGLGYEQYF	TGCGCCAGCAGCCCCCAGGGACTCGGGTACGAGCAGTACTTC
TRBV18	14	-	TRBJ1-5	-	CASSNGISNQPQHF	TGTGCCAGCTCAAACGGGATTAGCAATCAGCCCCAGCATTTT
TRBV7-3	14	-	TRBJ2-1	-	CASSPHGHEDEQFF	TGTGCCAGCAGCCCCCACGGACATGAGGATGAGCAGTTCTTC
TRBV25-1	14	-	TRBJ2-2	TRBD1	CASATGVGTGELFF	TGTGCCAGCGCAACAGGGGTCGGAACCGGGGAGCTGTTTTTT
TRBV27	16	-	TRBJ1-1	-	CASSFEQGRFDTEAFF	TGTGCCAGCAGTTTTGAACAGGGTCGGTTCGACACTGAAGCTTTCTTT
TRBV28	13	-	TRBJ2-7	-	CASSPPAGIEQYF	TGTGCCAGCAGTCCCCCCGCAGGGATCGAGCAGTACTTC
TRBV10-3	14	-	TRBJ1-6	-	CAISPGFQDSPLHF	TGTGCCATCAGCCCAGGGTTTCAAGATTCACCCCTCCACTTT
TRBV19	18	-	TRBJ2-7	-	CASSSLQWDFQTNYEQYF	TGTGCCAGTAGTAGTCTACAGTGGGACTTTCAAACAAACTACGAGCAGTACTTC
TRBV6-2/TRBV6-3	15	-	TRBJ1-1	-	CASSYSGRAPTEAFF	TGTGCCAGCAGTTACTCGGGCAGGGCACCTACTGAAGCTTTCTTT
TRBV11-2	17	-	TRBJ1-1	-	CASSFGRGPTQNTEAFF	TGTGCCAGCAGCTTCGGAAGGGGCCCTACCCAGAACACTGAAGCTTTCTTT